This T cell receptor (beta chain) originates from a study of blood T cell repertoires in COVID-19. Study summary: Collection of acute and convalescent COVID-19 samples took place in the United States, Italy and Spain.

Each participant's cohort was designated according to participant-reported clinical history. Original analysis: The assay estimated nucleated cells by amplifying reference gene primers. Assay used: immunoSEQ multiplex PCR; TCRdb lists only in-frame clones, some missing. Clone size and V and J calls were adopted from that table, with D and trimming inferred from the DNA. The data hold some 190,000 clones, with roughly 84% observed a single time. With V trimmed by 4 bases and J by 9 bases, 4 bases remained unmatched. Germline-derived CDR1 and CDR2 are MNHEY and SMNVEV (reference sequence). The CDR3 is made up of 14 amino acids.

The specimen sequenced was PBMCs or T cells enriched from blood (not recorded which). The gene calls are TRBV27 and TRBJ1-6, with 9 bases fitting TRBD1. The receptor comes from a woman aged 30 to 39 who had been exposed to COVID-19. CDR3 loop: CASSSNRGLSPLHF. The CDR3 DNA reads TGTGCCAGCAGTTCCAACAGGGGGCTTTCACCCCTCCACTTT.